This T cell receptor (beta chain) was recorded in a study of T-cell reconstitution after alpha-beta-depleted transplantation in children. The library targeted TCRbeta and was prepared with unique molecular identifiers. TCRdb processed the PCR reads anew with MiXCR; each CDR3 protein has one entry. The data hold approximately 16,000 distinct CDR3 sequences, with 4.5% to 6.5% observed a single time. This clonotype has ten or more counts. The CDR3 loop spans 17 amino acids. The V gene's germline CDR1 is SGHNT and CDR2 YYREEE (reference sequence). V gave up 4 bases and J gave up 7 bases; unmatched junction bases: 15.

The rearrangement joins TRBV5-4 to TRBJ1-2; 11 bases are a match to TRBD1. Specimen: PBMCs, collected before TCRalphabeta/CD19-depleted stem cell transplant. This receptor was identified in a boy between 10 and 17 years old with acute lymphoblastic leukemia, due to receive a stem cell transplant. CDR3 protein: CASSAPGQGETFGGYTF. The CDR3 bases are TGTGCCAGCAGCGCGCCGGGACAGGGGGAAACTTTCGGTGGCTACACCTTC.